The 28 T cell receptor beta chains listed next were all sequenced from one sample in a study of blood T cell repertoires in COVID-19. The protocol was immunoSEQ multiplex PCR, while the TCRdb copy is restricted to in-frame clones and leaves out a portion. The sample yields about 360,000 clones, approximately 86% seen once. The sample taken for sequencing was peripheral blood. These receptors were collected from a human donor in a cohort sampled during active COVID-19.

The chain combines TRBV18 with TRBJ1-1, with 8 nucleotides matching TRBD1. CDR3 length: 15 residues. The V gene's germline CDR1 is KGHSH and CDR2 LQKENI. Trimming cost V 3 bases and J 6 bases; bases outside gene matches: 9. The CDR3 loop reads CASSPAGGLRAEAFF. The CDR3 region has the DNA TGTGCCAGCTCACCCGCAGGGGGCCTACGGGCTGAAGCTTTCTTT.

This rearrangement joins TRBV28 to TRBJ2-4, with 7 bases identical to TRBD2. Germline-derived CDR1 and CDR2 are MDHEN and SYDVKM. The CDR3 is made up of 16 amino acids. Trimming at V came to 6 bases and at J to 4 bases, leaving 12 bases not matched to a gene. CDR3 sequence (DNA): TGTGCCAGCAGCGCACCGAGGGACTACCCGAAAAACATTCAGTACTTC. It is translated as CASSAPRDYPKNIQYF.

The rearrangement links TRBV28 to TRBJ2-7; tentatively, D is TRBD2 (5 bases). V was clipped by 2 bases and J by 4 bases, with 15 bases between them. Germline CDR1 is MDHEN and CDR2 is SYDVKM. This CDR3 region has 15 residues. CDR3 DNA sequence: TGTGCCAGCAGTTTACCGAGCGGTTCAGGTTACGAGCAGTACTTC. Translated, it gives CASSLPSGSGYEQYF.

Comment on this clone: The same CDR3 can be traced to other DNA sequences in this sample. The chain joins TRBV5-1 to TRBJ1-1; D not certain. This CDR3 is 13 amino acids long. Germline CDR1 and CDR2: SGHRS and YFSETQ. The V end was cut by 3 bases, the J end by 1 base, with 7 bases between. The CDR3 reads CASSSPGNTEAFF. The CDR3, as DNA: TGCGCCAGCAGCTCCCCAGGGAACACTGAAGCTTTCTTT.

This chain links TRBV7-9 with TRBJ1-5; D may be TRBD1 (5 bases). V lost 5 bases, J lost 9 bases, and 11 bases lay in between. The CDR3 extends over 12 amino acids. Germline V gene sequence: CDR1 SEHNR, CDR2 FQNEAQ (reference sequence). As DNA, the CDR3 is TGTGCCAGCAGCGACCTCGGGGGGCCCCAGCATTTT. This encodes CASSDLGGPQHF.

The rearrangement links TRBV18 to TRBJ1-1; perhaps TRBD1 as D (5 bases). V lost 6 bases and J 5 bases, leaving 22 bases between the germline ends. From germline, CDR1 is KGHSH and CDR2 LQKENI. This CDR3 region has 16 residues. CDR3 sequence reads: CASSPLLGTLKTEAFF. The CDR3 DNA reads as TGTGCCAGCTCCCCTCTTTTAGGGACTCTTAAGACTGAAGCTTTCTTT.

The chain has TRBV11-3 and TRBJ2-5; 9 positions agree with TRBD2. The J segment lost 5 bases and the V segment lost 5 bases, leaving 6 bases of the junction unmatched. Germline values: CDR1 SGHNT, CDR2 YENEEA. There are 14 residues in the CDR3. The CDR3 spells CASSPRGGLETQYF. The CDR3 DNA reads TGTGCCAGCAGCCCGCGGGGGGGCCTGGAGACCCAGTACTTC.

The chain couples TRBV19 to TRBJ2-2, with D possibly matching TRBD1 (5 bases). CDR3 length: 14 amino acids. V dropped 5 bases and J dropped 7 bases, with 14 bases sitting between them. Germline V gene lookup returns CDR1 LNHDA and CDR2 SQIVND (reference sequence). CDR3 sequence (DNA): TGTGCCAGTAGTCCAGGGATCCTCGGCGGGGAGCTGTTTTTT. This codes for CASSPGILGGELFF.

The chain joins TRBV2 to TRBJ1-2; D remains unclear. V was cut by 6 bases and J by 3 bases, with 14 bases left in between. CDR3 length: 14 residues. Germline V lookup: CDR1 SNHLY, CDR2 FYNNEI. The CDR3 protein is CASRSGLSYYGYTF. CDR3 nucleotides: TGTGCCAGCAGAAGTGGGCTCTCCTACTATGGCTACACCTTC.

The V call is TRBV5-8, the J call TRBJ2-2, with 9 bases matching TRBD1. The CDR3 is made up of 16 amino acids. The germline V gene encodes CDR1 SGHTS and CDR2 YDEGEE. Trimming at V came to 4 bases and at J to 3 bases, leaving 7 bases not matched to a gene. The CDR3 DNA follows: TGTGCCAGCAGCCGAGGGACAGGGACACACACCGGGGAGCTGTTTTTT. It yields the protein CASSRGTGTHTGELFF. Using reference TRBV5-8 and TRBJ2-2 for the parts outside the CDR3, the full variable domain is EAGVTQSPTHLIKTRGQQATLRCSPISGHTSVYWYQQALGLGLQFLLWYDEGEERNRGNFPPRFSGRQFPNYSSELNVNALELEDSALYLCASSRGTGTHTGELFFGEGSRLTVL.

This CDR3 reads CASSPTGVGEKLFF. CDR3 DNA sequence: TGTGCCAGCAGTCCCACGGGGGTGGGAGAAAAACTGTTTTTT. This chain joins TRBV28 and TRBJ1-4; tentatively, D is TRBD1 (5 bases). The germline gives CDR1 MDHEN, CDR2 SYDVKM. The CDR3 totals 14 residues. The ends were cut back, 5 bases at V and 8 bases at J, with 15 bases in the middle.

The V gene is TRBV11-3, the J gene TRBJ2-1, with 12 nucleotides matching TRBD2. The CDR3 contains 16 residues. After removal of 5 bases from V and 9 bases from J, the junction contained 11 bases not matched to a gene. Germline values: CDR1 SGHNT, CDR2 YENEEA. CDR3 sequence: CASSPGTSGSLGEQFF. The CDR3 DNA follows: TGTGCCAGCAGCCCCGGGACTAGCGGGTCCTTGGGTGAGCAGTTCTTC.

This chain joins TRBV10-3 and TRBJ2-7, with a weak D call TRBD2 (6 bases). The CDR3 runs 13 residues. CDR1 is ENHRY and CDR2 is SYGVKD in the germline V gene. V was trimmed by 6 bases and J by 7 bases, leaving 16 bases between them. The chain's CDR3 is CAIRREALGEQYF. The DNA for the CDR3 is TGTGCCATCAGGCGGGAAGCTCTGGGGGAGCAGTACTTC.

Note on this clone: Other nucleotide sequences from this sample produce the same CDR3. The chain uses TRBV7-3 and TRBJ2-1; 7 bases fit TRBD2. Germline V gene data show CDR1 as SGHTA and CDR2 as FQGTGA. Unmatched junction bases numbered 2, after V lost 1 base and J lost 2 bases. This CDR3 has 15 residues. The CDR3 DNA sequence: TGTGCCAGCAGCTTAAGACTAGCCGCCTACAATGAGCAGTTCTTC. Encoded protein: CASSLRLAAYNEQFF.

V is TRBV6-5 and J is TRBJ1-1, with D possibly TRBD1 on 5 matching bases. There are 13 residues in the CDR3. Trimming left V 6 bases short and J 3 bases short, with 11 bases between. Per the germline V gene, CDR1 is MNHEY and CDR2 is SVGAGI. As DNA, the CDR3 is TGTGCCAGCAGCCTACAGGCTTACACTGAAGCTTTCTTT. This encodes CASSLQAYTEAFF.

The gene calls are TRBV7-9 and TRBJ2-4; D gene unclear. V shed 5 bases and J shed 6 bases, with 14 bases lying between them. From germline, CDR1 is SEHNR and CDR2 FQNEAQ (reference sequence). The CDR3 runs 14 residues. The CDR3 loop is CASSNNNLRNIQYF. CDR3 bases: TGTGCCAGCAGCAATAACAACCTCAGAAACATTCAGTACTTC.

This clone came up once. The gene calls are TRBV24-1 and TRBJ2-5; TRBD2 aligns across 11 bases. The V segment lost 0 bases and the J segment 4 bases; nucleotides outside the gene matches: 9. This CDR3 comprises 18 residues. Germline CDR1 reads KGHDR; CDR2 reads SFDVKD. The CDR3 region has the DNA TGTGCCACCAGTGATTTGCCTAGCGGGGGGCTACCAAGAGAGACCCAGTACTTC. As protein: CATSDLPSGGLPRETQYF.

The chain carries TRBV7-9 and TRBJ2-7, with 10 bases that match TRBD1. The V and J ends lost 6 bases and 1 base, in that order; junction bases with no gene match: 12. Germline lookup yields CDR1 SEHNR and CDR2 FQNEAQ (reference sequence). This CDR3 is 17 amino acids long. Here the CDR3 DNA reads TGTGCCAGCAGACACTCGACAGGGGGCGGACGGTCCTACGAGCAGTACTTC. Its protein is CASRHSTGGGRSYEQYF.

The V gene is TRBV19, the J gene TRBJ1-4, with TRBD1 identical over 7 bases. Germline CDR1 LNHDA, CDR2 SQIVND (reference sequence). The CDR3 extends over 16 amino acids. The V gene end was trimmed by 7 bases and the J gene end by 5 bases; junction bases not matched to a gene: 13. The CDR3 sequence is CASKGAQGGSNEKLFF. CDR3 in DNA: TGTGCCAGTAAGGGGGCGCAGGGAGGTTCGAATGAAAAACTGTTTTTT.

Details on this clone: The sample holds other DNA sequences that translate to the same CDR3. This chain uses TRBV9 with TRBJ2-2; D not certain. The CDR3 is 14 amino acids. Germline lookup yields CDR1 SGDLS and CDR2 YYNGEE. V lost 0 bases and J 2 bases, leaving 5 bases between the germline ends. CDR3 amino acids: CASSVGLNTGELFF. The CDR3 coding sequence is TGTGCCAGCAGCGTAGGGCTTAACACCGGGGAGCTGTTTTTT.

The chain carries TRBV28 and TRBJ1-2; 8 bases align to TRBD1. CDR3 length equals 14 residues. V lost 7 bases, J lost 7 bases, and 11 bases stayed unmatched. Per the germline V gene, CDR1 is MDHEN and CDR2 is SYDVKM. This chain's CDR3 is CASTEDRARGGYTF. Written as DNA, the CDR3 is TGTGCCAGCACCGAGGACAGGGCTAGGGGTGGCTACACCTTC.

The genes are TRBV18 and TRBJ2-2; 8 positions match TRBD1. This CDR3 spans 18 amino acids. Germline CDR1 and CDR2: KGHSH and LQKENI. V shed 5 bases, J shed 3 bases, and the junction held 14 bases outside the gene matches. The CDR3 DNA sequence: TGTGCCAGCTCAAACGATCCGGGACAGGTGATTTACACCGGGGAGCTGTTTTTT. This codes for CASSNDPGQVIYTGELFF.

CDR3 sequence reads: CASSLEPLARTLFKDRDYEQYF. The CDR3 DNA follows: TGTGCCAGCAGTTTGGAGCCCTTAGCCCGGACTCTTTTTAAGGACAGGGACTACGAGCAGTACTTC. The chain combines TRBV27 with TRBJ2-7; 8 bases are shared with TRBD1. CDR3 length: 22 residues. Germline V CDR1 and CDR2: MNHEY, SMNVEV (reference sequence). V gave up 3 bases and J gave up 3 bases; unmatched junction bases: 28.

Here the CDR3 DNA reads TGTGCCAGCAGCGTAGGGACAGGGGCCGACGAGCAGTACTTC. This translates into CASSVGTGADEQYF. The rearrangement joins TRBV9 to TRBJ2-7, with 9 positions matching TRBD1. CDR1 is SGDLS, CDR2 YYNGEE, per germline. CDR3 size: 14 residues. The V and J ends lost 0 bases and 5 bases, in that order; junction bases with no gene match: 3.

The rearrangement joins TRBV5-4 to TRBJ2-2; maybe TRBD1 (5 bases). From germline, CDR1 is SGHNT and CDR2 YYREEE (reference sequence). V lost 4 bases, J lost 7 bases, and 14 bases lay in between. The CDR3 is 14 residues long. DNA for the CDR3: TGTGCCAGCAGCGTTTGGGGTAGGGGCGGGGAGCTGTTTTTT. It translates to CASSVWGRGGELFF.

CDR3 DNA sequence: TGCGCCAGCAGGGTGGGACAGGGGGATACGCAGTATTTT. Translating it yields CASRVGQGDTQYF. The V and J genes are TRBV5-1 and TRBJ2-3, with 10 bases fitting TRBD1. Germline V gives CDR1 SGHRS, CDR2 YFSETQ. The CDR3 spans 13 residues. The V and J ends lost 5 bases and 6 bases, in that order; junction bases with no gene match: 3.

This clone was detected once. The chain couples TRBV3-1 (or the pseudogene TRBV3-2) to TRBJ2-3; 13 nucleotides line up with TRBD2. This CDR3 region has 15 residues. Germline V gene data show CDR1 as LGHDT and CDR2 as YNNKEL (reference sequence). With 8 bases clipped from V and 5 bases from J, the junction kept 7 bases outside the gene matches. Here the CDR3 DNA reads TGTGCCAGCGGACTAGCGGGAGCCCCGGGAGATACGCAGTATTTT. Residues: CASGLAGAPGDTQYF.

J is TRBJ1-5 and V is TRBV29-1, with D maybe TRBD1 (6 bases). The CDR3 length is 13 residues. Per the germline V gene, CDR1 is SQVTM and CDR2 is ANQGSEA. Trimming removed 4 bases at V and 5 bases at J, with 12 bases between. DNA of the CDR3: TGCAGCGTTGCGGACAGATGGGATCAGCCCCAGCATTTT. Translated: CSVADRWDQPQHF. Combining the CDR3 with reference TRBV29-1 and TRBJ1-5 gives the whole variable domain SAVISQKPSRDICQRGTSLTIQCQVDSQVTMMFWYRQQPGQSLTLIATANQGSEATYESGFVIDKFPISRPNLTFSTLTVSNMSPEDSSIYLCSVADRWDQPQHFGDGTRLSIL.